This T cell receptor beta chain originates from a study of T-cell reconstitution after alpha-beta-depleted transplantation in children. Using unique molecular identifiers, the investigators prepared the TCRbeta library. TCRdb re-called the PCR reads through MiXCR, storing one row per CDR3 protein. The sample contains 500,000 to 600,000 distinct CDR3 sequences, about 18% of which appear only once. This clonotype was counted a few times. There are 15 residues in the CDR3. In germline, CDR1 is KGHSH, CDR2 LQKENI. Between the trimmed V and J ends, which lost 2 bases and 4 bases, there was a span of 13 bases.

The material was PBMCs from the stem cell graft donor, obtained from the stem cell graft. This sequence joins TRBV18 and TRBJ2-3; D perhaps matches TRBD1 (5 bases). The origin of this receptor is a human donor who donated a stem cell graft to a child with acute lymphoblastic leukemia. This CDR3 is CASSPYRPSPDTQYF. CDR3 nucleotide sequence: TGTGCCAGCTCACCATACAGGCCCTCTCCAGATACGCAGTATTTT. Combining the CDR3 with reference TRBV18 and TRBJ2-3 gives the whole variable domain NAGVMQNPRHLVRRRGQEARLRCSPMKGHSHVYWYRQLPEEGLKFMVYLQKENIIDESGMPKERFSAEFPKEGPSILRIQQVVRGDSAAYFCASSPYRPSPDTQYFGPGTRLTVL.